A single sample gave rise to the 14 T cell receptor beta chains below, sequenced in a study of tumor-infiltrating lymphocytes in primary liver carcinoma. RNA and DNA were co-extracted from roughly 20-30 mg of unsorted bulk tissue. The template, approximately 500 ng total RNA, yielded TCR beta cDNA made with a constant-region primer. Employing slightly modified ARM-PCR, three nested multiplex PCR rounds were run, and these gave rise to the TCR beta libraries. A C-beta reverse primer and TRBV1-TRBV30 forward primers served in each of the first two PCR rounds, at about 10 cycles apiece. TCRdb reprocessed the multiplex PCR reads with MiXCR, giving one entry per CDR3 protein. The table lists roughly 50,000 distinct CDR3 sequences, about 70% of them singletons, with 25% in the top ten. Sequenced material: liver tumor tissue from sampling region 2. As for subset: tumor region T2, inferior pole. The receptors were sampled from a man in his forties with primary liver carcinoma and hepatitis B virus infection.

A word on this clonotype: Lacking the conserved final phenylalanine or tryptophan, this CDR3 likely reflects a read error. The chain uses TRBV12-3 or TRBV12-4 and TRBJ2-7, with 11 positions matching TRBD2. With 6 bases clipped from V and 3 bases from J, the junction kept 10 bases outside the gene matches. CDR3 length equals 16 residues. In DNA, the CDR3 is TGTGCCAGCAGCTTATTAGCGGGAGGGCCTCTCTACGAGCAGTACTTG. Protein sequence: CASSLLAGGPLYEQYL.

With respect to this clonotype: One junction end disagrees with the germline gene, perhaps due to a read error. The chain combines TRBV29-1 with TRBJ2-7, with D possibly being TRBD2 (5 bases). The V gene's germline CDR1 is SQVTM and CDR2 ANQGSEA. The CDR3 is made up of 12 amino acids. Here the CDR3 reads CRVRQDSYEQYF. The CDR3, as DNA: TGCAGGGTTCGGCAGGACTCCTACGAACAGTACTTC.

About this clonotype: Germline is not matched at one junction end, which may reflect a read error. The chain employs TRBV7-9 and TRBJ2-3; weak D call: TRBD1 (5 bases). This CDR3 contains 13 residues. CDR1 is SEHNR, CDR2 FQNEAQ, per germline (reference sequence). DNA for the CDR3: TGTACCAGCAGCTTAGGGGCCTCAGATACGCTGTATTTT. This codes for CTSSLGASDTLYF.

As to this clonotype: Mismatch with germline at one junction end may stem from a read error. The CDR3 protein is CANSLNSASGSTIYF. As DNA, the CDR3 is TGTGCCAACAGCTTAAATAGCGCATCTGGAAGTACCATATATTTT. V is TRBV11-2 and J is TRBJ1-3; D is uncertain. In germline, CDR1 is SGHAT, CDR2 FQNNGV. This CDR3 comprises 15 residues.

This clonotype was recorded many times. The chain has TRBV10-3 and TRBJ2-5; D is unresolved. V was pared by 2 bases and J by 2 bases, with 12 bases between. Germline values: CDR1 ENHRY, CDR2 SYGVKD. The length of the CDR3 is 15 residues. CDR3 bases: TGTGCCATCAGTGAGCCCACAAGAGCTCAAGAGACCCAGTACTTC. Its translation is CAISEPTRAQETQYF.

With respect to this clonotype: One end of the junction is discordant with germline, which a read error may explain. This chain uses TRBV4-1 with TRBJ2-7; the match to TRBD1 covers 8 bases. CDR3 size: 16 residues. The germline V gene encodes CDR1 MGHRA and CDR2 YSYEKL. Written as DNA, the CDR3 is TGCGCAAGCAGCCAAGATCGGACAGGGATTAAATCCGAGCAGTACTTC. Translating it yields CASSQDRTGIKSEQYF.

Regarding this clonotype: This clone may be a read error of a much larger clone one base away. The chain uses TRBV28 and TRBJ2-7; TRBD1 might be the D (6 bases). The CDR3 runs 14 residues. CDR1 MDHEN and CDR2 SYDVKM come from the germline V gene. The CDR3 is CVSRVSTGLDEQYF. CDR3 in DNA: TGTGTCAGCAGAGTATCTACAGGGCTCGACGAGCAGTACTTC.

This clonotype was recorded only once. The rearrangement links TRBV7-9 to TRBJ2-2, with D perhaps matching TRBD2 (6 bases). This CDR3 has 15 residues. Trimming pared 3 bases from V and 13 bases from J, leaving 21 bases between. From germline, CDR1 is SEHNR and CDR2 FQNEAQ (reference sequence). CDR3 residues: CASSLGGATTVVLFF. The CDR3 bases are TGTGCCAGCAGCTTGGGCGGGGCTACTACCGTGGTGCTGTTTTTT.

As concerns this clonotype: The conserved phenylalanine or tryptophan is not found at the CDR3 terminus, so this likely reflects a read error. The chain combines TRBV12-3 or TRBV12-4 with TRBJ2-1; the D call may be TRBD1 or TRBD2 (5 bases each). This CDR3 comprises 16 residues. CDR3 region: CASSLARTERGNKQFL. In DNA, the CDR3 is TGTGCCAGCAGTTTAGCTAGGACTGAGAGGGGCAATAAGCAGTTCCTC.

The table lists this clonotype with a count of one. A read error may be the cause here, since a much bigger clone is one base away. The chain recombines TRBV12-3 or TRBV12-4 with TRBJ2-2, with D perhaps TRBD2 (5 bases). CDR3 size: 14 residues. CDR3 region: CASSRNLNTGEQVF. Written as DNA, the CDR3 is TGTGCCAGCAGTCGCAACTTGAACACCGGGGAGCAGGTTTTT.

Regarding this clonotype: One junction end disagrees with the germline gene, perhaps due to a read error. The chain carries TRBV24-1 and TRBJ2-1, with 13 positions matching TRBD2. In germline, CDR1 is KGHDR, CDR2 SFDVKD. CDR3 length: 16 amino acids. The CDR3 loop is CASSDYGLAGVDEQFF. The CDR3, as DNA: TGTGCCAGCAGTGACTACGGACTAGCGGGAGTTGATGAGCAGTTCTTC.

The chain employs TRBV29-1 and TRBJ1-1; a possible D gene is TRBD1 (6 bases). Per the germline V gene, CDR1 is SQVTM and CDR2 is ANQGSEA. CDR3 length: 13 residues. The DNA of the CDR3 is TGCAGAGTTCGACAGGCCCTGAGCACTGAAGCTTTCTTT. This encodes CRVRQALSTEAFF.

In its sample, this clonotype was seen many times. The genes are TRBV12-3 or TRBV12-4 and TRBJ2-5; D could derive from TRBD1 or TRBD2 (6 bases each). The V gene lost 2 bases and the J gene lost 3 bases, with 10 bases spanning the gap. This CDR3 is 14 amino acids long. The CDR3 DNA reads TGTGCCAGCAGTTTATGGGGGGCGGAAGAGACCCAGTACTTC. Translating it yields CASSLWGAEETQYF.

The rearrangement joins TRBV4-1 to TRBJ2-1, with unresolved D. Between the trimmed V and J ends, which lost 5 bases and 1 base, there was a span of 24 bases. This CDR3 has 19 amino acids. CDR1 and CDR2 from the germline V gene are MGHRA and YSYEKL. The CDR3 loop reads CASSFGSGHPYISYNEQFF. CDR3 bases: TGCGCCAGCAGCTTTGGTAGTGGCCACCCATACATATCCTACAATGAGCAGTTCTTC.